This T cell receptor (beta chain) was found in a study of T cell responses to AZD1222 COVID-19 vaccine. In the case of this clone: What it binds is not known.

The study's findings and limits: Baseline antibody screening turned up just six or seven seropositive AZD1222 recipients.

Only in-frame clones appear in the TCRdb table, and some are missing; sequencing was by immunoSEQ multiplex PCR. Of about 150,000 clones listed, approximately 90% are singletons. V gave up 8 bases and J gave up 1 base, with 9 bases separating them. The CDR3 spans 12 residues. Germline assignment: CDR1 SGHNT and CDR2 YYREEE (reference sequence). This clonotype originated in an adult in good health. The chain joins TRBV5-4 to TRBJ2-5; weak D call: TRBD2 (5 bases). Here the sequenced sample was peripheral blood, taken on day 0 of AZD1222 vaccination. This CDR3 is CASSGSQETQYF. The CDR3 bases are TGTGCCAGTTCGGGGTCCCAAGAGACCCAGTACTTC.